The 32 T cell receptor beta chains below come from one sample, sequenced in a study of spatial heterogeneity in lung cancer. Noted time point: sample taken at primary tumor resection. One entry per CDR3 protein, called by TCRdb with MiXCR from the 5' RACE reads. The data contain over 14,000 distinct CDR3 sequences, about 3.6% of them singletons. This sample comprised normal lung tissue next to the tumor, obtained at surgery. The origin of the receptors is a male donor with early-stage non-small cell lung cancer.

This clonotype came up many times. Little can be read into the size of this beta chain, an off-target read in a library designed for alpha chains. This chain uses TRBV20-1 with TRBJ1-2, with D perhaps TRBD1 (6 bases). Trimming removed 5 bases from V and 4 bases from J, with 14 bases in between. Germline CDR1 and CDR2: DFQATT and SNEGSKA (reference sequence). The CDR3 has 13 residues. As DNA, the CDR3 is TGCAGTGCTCCTGAAGGGGGGGGCTATGGCTACACCTTC. Its protein is CSAPEGGGYGYTF.

This clonotype was observed at least ten times. A library prepared for alpha chains yielded this beta chain as an off-target read; its size is of little meaning. The chain carries TRBV6-1 and TRBJ2-6; 9 positions agree with TRBD1. The CDR3 covers 17 residues. CDR1 MNHNS and CDR2 SASEGT come from the germline V gene. Losses at the gene ends were 4 bases for V and 0 bases for J; bases not matched to a gene: 4. CDR3 DNA: TGTGCCAGCAGTGTGACAGGGGGGATCTCTGGGGCCAACGTCCTGACTTTC. As protein: CASSVTGGISGANVLTF.

In this sample, this clonotype turned up many times. The library was prepared for alpha chains; this beta chain is a stray read, so its frequency means little. The CDR3 nucleotides read TGCAGTGCCTCGACAGGAAGGACTGAAGCTTTCTTT. It yields the protein CSASTGRTEAFF. V gene TRBV20-1 combines with J gene TRBJ1-1, with a possible D match to TRBD1 (6 bases). Looked up from germline, CDR1 is DFQATT and CDR2 is SNEGSKA (reference sequence). The CDR3 has 12 residues. Trimming took off 6 bases at V and 5 bases at J, with 13 bases between the two ends.

At least ten counts were recorded for this clonotype. The library was designed around alpha chains, so this beta chain is a stray read whose abundance carries little weight. This sequence joins TRBV4-2 and TRBJ2-3; 8 nucleotides align to TRBD2. Germline CDR1 LGHNA, CDR2 YNFKEQ. The CDR3 is 16 amino acids. The ends lost 1 base at V and 8 bases at J; junction bases unmatched: 11. CDR3 region: CASSQGAIAGPSTQYF. CDR3 DNA sequence: TGTGCCAGCAGCCAAGGGGCAATAGCGGGACCATCTACGCAGTATTTT.

For this clonotype: This beta chain is a stray read from a library made for alpha chains; its abundance is not meaningful. The rearrangement uses TRBV2 and TRBJ2-7; D perhaps matches TRBD2 (7 bases). In germline, CDR1 is SNHLY, CDR2 FYNNEI. Trimming removed 4 bases at V and 6 bases at J, with 13 bases between. The CDR3 runs 13 residues. The CDR3 DNA is TGTGCCAGCAGTGTCCCGGGGGGCGGCGAGCAGTACTTC. Translating it yields CASSVPGGGEQYF.

This clonotype was recorded many times. Because this beta chain is a stray read in a library intended to capture alpha chains, its abundance should not be given much weight. The DNA of the CDR3 is TGTGCCAGCAGCGTAGACTGGGGCGGGACTACCACAGATACGCAGTATTTT. It encodes CASSVDWGGTTTDTQYF. J is TRBJ2-3 and V is TRBV9; 7 bases line up with TRBD2. This CDR3 comprises 17 residues. Trimming cost V 0 bases and J 2 bases; bases outside gene matches: 9. Germline V gene sequence: CDR1 SGDLS, CDR2 YYNGEE.

This clonotype has a count of ten or more. This beta chain lies outside the target of a library built for alpha chains; its clone size means little. The V gene is TRBV12-3 or TRBV12-4, the J gene TRBJ2-1, with a possible D match to TRBD1 (5 bases). V was pared by 3 bases and J by 7 bases, with 10 bases between. This CDR3 has 13 amino acids. The CDR3 DNA is TGTGCCAGCAGTTTTACTTCAGGGAATGAGCAGTTCTTC. It codes for CASSFTSGNEQFF.

This clonotype was seen at least ten times. This beta chain lies outside the target of a library built for alpha chains; its clone size means little. The chain has TRBV7-6 and TRBJ2-7; no clear D gene. Trimming removed 3 bases at V and 3 bases at J, with 24 bases between. Germline assignment: CDR1 SGHVS and CDR2 FNYEAQ. The CDR3 spans 18 residues. This CDR3 reads CASSLTGRTSATRYEQYF. DNA for the CDR3: TGTGCCAGCAGCTTGACGGGCAGAACGTCGGCTACTCGCTACGAGCAGTACTTC. Drawing the rest from reference TRBV7-6 and TRBJ2-7, the complete variable domain is GAGVSQSPRYKVTKRGQDVALRCDPISGHVSLYWYRQALGQGPEFLTYFNYEAQQDKSGLPNDRFSAERPEGSISTLTIQRTEQRDSAMYRCASSLTGRTSATRYEQYFGPGTRLTVT.

In this sample, this clonotype turned up many times. Being off target in a library aimed at alpha chains, this beta chain has a size of little meaning. The chain recombines TRBV6-2 or TRBV6-3 with TRBJ2-1, with TRBD2 as a possible D gene (6 bases). Germline V gene lookup returns CDR1 MNHEY and CDR2 SVGEGT. The length of the CDR3 is 14 residues. Trimming shortened V by 3 bases and J by 8 bases, and 14 bases separated the two germline ends. CDR3: CASSYGGSGYEQFF. CDR3 DNA sequence: TGTGCCAGCAGTTATGGAGGGAGCGGTTATGAGCAGTTCTTC.

This clonotype has a count of ten or more. The size of this beta chain means little, since it is a stray read in a library made for alpha chains. The chain uses TRBV5-1 and TRBJ2-3, with D hard to call. In germline, CDR1 is SGHRS, CDR2 YFSETQ. Trimming removed 0 bases at V and 0 bases at J, with 11 bases between. The CDR3 is 16 residues long. CDR3 nucleotides: TGCGCCAGCAGCTTGGCCGTCGAAGCTAGCACAGATACGCAGTATTTT. It specifies CASSLAVEASTDTQYF.

This clonotype was detected many times. A library prepared for alpha chains yielded this beta chain as an off-target read; its size is of little meaning. The CDR3 bases are TGTGCCAGCAGCTTCTGGGACAGCAGCTCCTATAATTCACCCCTCCACTTT. It is translated as CASSFWDSSSYNSPLHF. The rearrangement uses TRBV5-5 and TRBJ1-6, with 7 positions matching TRBD1. J gave up 0 bases and V 2 bases, and 5 bases lay outside the gene matches. This CDR3 is built from 17 residues. Germline CDR1 reads SGHKS; CDR2 reads YYEKEE (reference sequence).

This clonotype was counted ten times or more. As an off-target read in a library built for alpha chains, this beta chain has a frequency of little significance. V usage is TRBV28 and J usage is TRBJ1-1; the D is unclear. The germline V gene has CDR1 MDHEN and CDR2 SYDVKM. The CDR3 extends over 13 amino acids. V was pared by 3 bases and J by 3 bases, with 8 bases between. The CDR3 spells CASSFRRDTEAFF. CDR3 DNA: TGTGCCAGCAGTTTCCGACGGGACACTGAAGCTTTCTTT.

This clonotype was observed many times. A library made for alpha chains picked up this beta chain off target, so its size means little. The chain is built from TRBV11-2 and TRBJ2-3; D unclear. The CDR3 runs to 14 residues. Germline V gene sequence: CDR1 SGHAT, CDR2 FQNNGV. Trimming stripped 1 base from V and 2 bases from J, with 7 bases between. The CDR3 loop reads CASSLAYDTDTQYF. Written as DNA, the CDR3 is TGTGCCAGCAGCTTAGCCTACGACACAGATACGCAGTATTTT.

This clonotype has a count of ten or more. The library was built for alpha chains, so this beta chain is an off-target read and its size means little. The chain carries TRBV20-1 and TRBJ2-7, with TRBD2 matching over 7 bases. Germline lookup yields CDR1 DFQATT and CDR2 SNEGSKA (reference sequence). V shed 0 bases, J shed 5 bases, and the junction held 13 bases outside the gene matches. This CDR3 is built from 16 residues. CDR3 residues: CSARDLGGSDWDEQYF. For the CDR3, the DNA is TGCAGTGCTAGAGATCTGGGCGGGAGCGACTGGGACGAGCAGTACTTC.

There are many counts of this clonotype. This beta chain lies outside the target of a library built for alpha chains; its clone size means little. V usage is TRBV20-1 and J usage is TRBJ2-1, with 10 bases identical to TRBD2. J gave up 8 bases and V 3 bases, and 4 bases lay outside the gene matches. Germline-derived CDR1 and CDR2 are DFQATT and SNEGSKA (reference sequence). The CDR3 is 13 amino acids. CDR3 coding DNA: TGCAGTGCTAGTGCTAGCGGGAGCGATGAGCAGTTCTTC. It specifies CSASASGSDEQFF.

Many counts were recorded for this clonotype. A library made for alpha chains picked up this beta chain off target, so its size means little. This chain connects TRBV7-8 to TRBJ1-1, with D unclear. The length of the CDR3 is 13 residues. V was trimmed by 1 base and J by 4 bases, leaving 7 bases between them. Germline assignment: CDR1 SGHVS and CDR2 FQNEAQ. The CDR3 DNA is TGTGCCAGCAGCTTAGGAGGAGGCACTGAAGCTTTCTTT. Protein: CASSLGGGTEAFF.

This clonotype occurred many times. A library made for alpha chains picked up this beta chain off target, so its size means little. The chain is built from TRBV29-1 and TRBJ2-5; D remains unclear. Germline V CDR1 and CDR2: SQVTM, ANQGSEA. CDR3 length equals 11 residues. With 7 bases removed from V and 2 bases from J, the gap between germline ends came to 8 bases. CDR3 bases: TGCAGCGCCGTGGGGCAAGAGACCCAGTACTTC. Translated: CSAVGQETQYF.

The table lists this clonotype with many counts. A library made for alpha chains picked up this beta chain off target, so its size means little. This chain joins TRBV14 and TRBJ2-5, with 8 bases that match TRBD2. Germline loops: CDR1 SGHDN, CDR2 FVKESK. Unmatched junction bases numbered 9, after V lost 4 bases and J lost 2 bases. The CDR3 has 16 amino acids. In DNA, the CDR3 is TGTGCCAGCAGCCTGCCCGGGACTAGAGGACAAGAGACCCAGTACTTC. Translated, it gives CASSLPGTRGQETQYF. Complete variable domain (other parts from reference TRBV14 and TRBJ2-5): EAGVTQFPSHSVIEKGQTVTLRCDPISGHDNLYWYRRVMGKEIKFLLHFVKESKQDESGMPNNRFLAERTGGTYSTLKVQPAELEDSGVYFCASSLPGTRGQETQYFGPGTRLLVL.

At least ten counts were recorded for this clonotype. Being off target in a library aimed at alpha chains, this beta chain has a size of little meaning. The chain recombines TRBV19 with TRBJ2-2, with 8 bases aligning to TRBD1. This CDR3 contains 17 residues. J gave up 5 bases and V 7 bases, and 15 bases lay outside the gene matches. Germline assignment: CDR1 LNHDA and CDR2 SQIVND (reference sequence). CDR3 sequence reads: CASTKWWQGAITGELFF. CDR3 DNA: TGTGCCAGTACCAAGTGGTGGCAGGGGGCGATTACCGGGGAGCTGTTTTTT.

This clonotype was observed at least ten times. Found in a library prepared for alpha chains, this beta chain is an off-target read, and its abundance has little meaning. The J gene is TRBJ2-7, the V gene TRBV7-6; 10 nucleotides agree with TRBD2. Germline CDR1 SGHVS, CDR2 FNYEAQ. V trimming: 1 base; J trimming: 4 bases; junction bases outside the gene matches: 4. The CDR3 extends over 15 amino acids. CDR3 nucleotides: TGTGCCAGCAGCTTAGTAGCGGGAGGTTTATACGAGCAGTACTTC. Protein sequence: CASSLVAGGLYEQYF.

Remarks on this clonotype: This beta chain appears as a stray read in a library generated for alpha chains; its size is not informative. J is TRBJ1-1 and V is TRBV28; tentatively, D is TRBD1 (5 bases). V lost 4 bases and J 2 bases, leaving 11 bases between the germline ends. The length of the CDR3 is 14 residues. Germline-derived CDR1 and CDR2 are MDHEN and SYDVKM. The CDR3 coding sequence is TGTGCCAGCAGTTCCGGGACTCCAAACACTGAAGCTTTCTTT. Its protein is CASSSGTPNTEAFF.

This clonotype appeared many times. This beta chain is off target for a library built for alpha chains, so its abundance means little. The chain uses TRBV5-1 and TRBJ2-5; D gene ambiguous. Germline V gives CDR1 SGHRS, CDR2 YFSETQ. There are 14 residues in the CDR3. The V end was cut by 5 bases, the J end by 1 base, with 12 bases between. This chain's CDR3 is CASRGRDLQETQYF. The CDR3 DNA follows: TGCGCCAGCAGGGGCAGAGACCTCCAAGAGACCCAGTACTTC.

This clonotype was seen many times. This beta chain is an unintended read in a library built for alpha chains; its size means little. The chain recombines TRBV2 with TRBJ2-7, with 8 nucleotides matching TRBD1. CDR3 length: 14 residues. Losses at the gene ends were 6 bases for V and 0 bases for J; bases not matched to a gene: 4. CDR1 and CDR2 (germline): SNHLY, FYNNEI. The CDR3 DNA sequence: TGTGCCAGCAGGGCCGGGACAGGCTCCTACGAGCAGTACTTC. Translating it yields CASRAGTGSYEQYF.

This clonotype was recorded at least ten times. Within a library made for alpha chains, this beta chain is off target, and its count is uninformative. The J gene is TRBJ2-7, the V gene TRBV10-3; D is unclear. Germline values: CDR1 ENHRY, CDR2 SYGVKD. V gave up 4 bases and J gave up 6 bases, with 13 bases separating them. CDR3 size: 13 residues. The CDR3 DNA follows: TGTGCCATCAGTGTTTATGGGCCGCCCGAGCAGTACTTC. Translating it yields CAISVYGPPEQYF.

In this sample, this clonotype turned up many times. This beta chain is off target for a library built for alpha chains, so its abundance means little. The chain recombines TRBV5-1 with TRBJ2-1, with 10 bases fitting TRBD2. The length of the CDR3 is 15 residues. After removal of 2 bases from V and 7 bases from J, the junction contained 6 bases not matched to a gene. The germline CDR1 and CDR2 sequences are SGHRS and YFSETQ. Here the CDR3 reads CASSFSLAGENEQFF. The CDR3, as DNA: TGCGCCAGCAGCTTCAGCCTAGCGGGAGAAAATGAGCAGTTCTTC. The full variable domain, with the rest looked up from reference TRBV5-1 and TRBJ2-1, is KAGVTQTPRYLIKTRGQQVTLSCSPISGHRSVSWYQQTPGQGLQFLFEYFSETQRNKGNFPGRFSGRQFSNSRSEMNVSTLELGDSALYLCASSFSLAGENEQFFGPGTRLTVL.

This clonotype came up many times. This beta chain is a stray read from a library made for alpha chains; its abundance is not meaningful. The J gene is TRBJ2-3, the V gene TRBV10-3; the match to TRBD2 covers 7 bases. The J segment lost 9 bases and the V segment lost 6 bases, leaving 6 bases of the junction unmatched. This CDR3 is built from 12 residues. CDR1 and CDR2 from the germline V gene are ENHRY and SYGVKD. In nucleotides, the CDR3 is TGTGCCATCAGGGATAGCGGGCGGACGCAGTATTTT. Amino acid sequence: CAIRDSGRTQYF.

This clonotype occurred many times. This beta chain represents an off-target read in a library built for alpha chains; its size is of limited meaning. The chain is built from TRBV4-2 and TRBJ2-3; no reliable D call. The V gene lost 1 base and the J gene lost 0 bases, with 8 bases spanning the gap. Germline values: CDR1 LGHNA, CDR2 YNFKEQ. The length of the CDR3 is 15 residues. This CDR3 reads CASSQGAVSTDTQYF. In nucleotides, the CDR3 is TGTGCCAGCAGCCAAGGGGCGGTTAGCACAGATACGCAGTATTTT.

This clonotype is termed large (0.1 to 1%). The library was built for alpha chains, so this beta chain is an off-target read and its size means little. The chain links TRBV10-1 to TRBJ2-3; D not resolved. The germline V gene encodes CDR1 WNHNN and CDR2 SYGVQD (reference sequence). V lost 0 bases and J 4 bases, leaving 5 bases between the germline ends. The CDR3 has 13 residues. CDR3 sequence (DNA): TGCGCCAGCAGTGAGTCCCTGGCAGATACGCAGTATTTT. This codes for CASSESLADTQYF.

This clonotype was observed at least ten times. A library made for alpha chains picked up this beta chain off target, so its size means little. The genes are TRBV19 and TRBJ2-7, with TRBD1 matching over 10 bases. Germline V gives CDR1 LNHDA, CDR2 SQIVND (reference sequence). The length of the CDR3 is 12 residues. V lost 10 bases to trimming and J lost 3 bases; unmatched junction nucleotides: 3. CDR3 sequence: CATRDRGYEQYF. For the CDR3, the DNA is TGTGCCACTCGGGACAGGGGCTACGAGCAGTACTTC.

Many counts were recorded for this clonotype. With the library built for alpha chains, this beta chain is off target and its frequency is not meaningful. This rearrangement joins TRBV10-3 to TRBJ2-1; 7 bases are a match to TRBD2. There are 14 residues in the CDR3. Germline CDR1 reads ENHRY; CDR2 reads SYGVKD. The V segment lost 3 bases and the J segment 6 bases; nucleotides outside the gene matches: 5. CDR3 sequence: CAISEAGRVNEQFF. For the CDR3, the DNA is TGTGCCATCAGTGAAGCGGGGAGGGTCAATGAGCAGTTCTTC.

This clonotype appeared many times. This beta chain slipped into a library made for alpha chains as a stray read, so its size is not meaningful. The rearrangement uses TRBV29-1 and TRBJ2-1, with 8 bases matching TRBD1. CDR1 and CDR2 (germline): SQVTM, ANQGSEA. Trimming at V came to 1 base and at J to 7 bases, leaving 3 bases not matched to a gene. The length of the CDR3 is 13 residues. Here the CDR3 reads CSVEGTGLNEQFF. The CDR3 bases are TGCAGCGTTGAAGGGACAGGGCTGAATGAGCAGTTCTTC.

Turning to this clonotype: Within a library made for alpha chains, this beta chain is off target, and its count is uninformative. The chain is built from TRBV5-1 and TRBJ1-1; D is perhaps TRBD1 (6 bases). There are 15 residues in the CDR3. Germline V gives CDR1 SGHRS, CDR2 YFSETQ. Trimming took off 4 bases at V and 6 bases at J, with 19 bases between the two ends. The CDR3 sequence: CASSIRGAVDAEAFF. The CDR3, as DNA: TGCGCCAGCAGCATCCGGGGGGCGGTGGACGCTGAAGCTTTCTTT.